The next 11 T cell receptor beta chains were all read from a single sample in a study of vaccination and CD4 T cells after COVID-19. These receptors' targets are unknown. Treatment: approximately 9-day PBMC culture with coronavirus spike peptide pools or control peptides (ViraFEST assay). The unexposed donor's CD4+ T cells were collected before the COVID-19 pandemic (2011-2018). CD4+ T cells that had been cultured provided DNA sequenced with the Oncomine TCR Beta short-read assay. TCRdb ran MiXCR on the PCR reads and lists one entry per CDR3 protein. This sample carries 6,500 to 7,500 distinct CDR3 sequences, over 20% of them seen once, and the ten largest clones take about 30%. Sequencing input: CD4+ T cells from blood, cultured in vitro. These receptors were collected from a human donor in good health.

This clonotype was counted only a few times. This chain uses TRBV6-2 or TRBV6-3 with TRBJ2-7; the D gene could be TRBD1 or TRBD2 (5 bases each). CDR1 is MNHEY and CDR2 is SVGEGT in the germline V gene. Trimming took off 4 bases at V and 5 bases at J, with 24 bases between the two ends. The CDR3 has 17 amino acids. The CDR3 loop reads CASSFHMRGEGSHEQYF. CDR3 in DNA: TGTGCCAGCAGTTTCCACATGAGAGGGGAAGGTTCGCACGAGCAGTACTTC.

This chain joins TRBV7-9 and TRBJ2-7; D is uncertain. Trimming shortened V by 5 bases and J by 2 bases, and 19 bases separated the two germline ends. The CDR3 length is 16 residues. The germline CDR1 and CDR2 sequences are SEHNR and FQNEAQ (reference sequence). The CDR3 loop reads CASSPRVGPHAYEQYF. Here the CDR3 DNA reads TGTGCCAGCAGCCCTAGGGTCGGGCCCCACGCCTACGAGCAGTACTTC.

The CDR3 DNA is TGCGCCAGCAGCTTGTTGACAGGGGACTATGGCTACACCTTC. It specifies CASSLLTGDYGYTF. The chain joins TRBV5-1 to TRBJ1-2; 8 nucleotides agree with TRBD1. V was clipped by 1 base and J by 3 bases; unmatched bases: 2. CDR3 length: 14 residues. Germline CDR1 is SGHRS and CDR2 is YFSETQ.

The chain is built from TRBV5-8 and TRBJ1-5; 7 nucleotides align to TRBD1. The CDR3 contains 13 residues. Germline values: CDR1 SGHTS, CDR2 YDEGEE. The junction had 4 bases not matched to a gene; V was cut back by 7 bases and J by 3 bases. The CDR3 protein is CASGQVNNQPQHF. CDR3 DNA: TGTGCCAGCGGACAGGTGAACAATCAGCCCCAGCATTTT. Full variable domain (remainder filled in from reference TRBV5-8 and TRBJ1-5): EAGVTQSPTHLIKTRGQQATLRCSPISGHTSVYWYQQALGLGLQFLLWYDEGEERNRGNFPPRFSGRQFPNYSSELNVNALELEDSALYLCASGQVNNQPQHFGDGTRLSIL.

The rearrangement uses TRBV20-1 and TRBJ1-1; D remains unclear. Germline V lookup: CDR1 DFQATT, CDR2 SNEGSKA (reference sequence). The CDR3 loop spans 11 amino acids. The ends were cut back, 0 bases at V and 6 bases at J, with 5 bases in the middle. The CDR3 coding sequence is TGCAGTGCTAGAGATGCCCCTGAAGCTTTCTTT. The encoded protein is CSARDAPEAFF.

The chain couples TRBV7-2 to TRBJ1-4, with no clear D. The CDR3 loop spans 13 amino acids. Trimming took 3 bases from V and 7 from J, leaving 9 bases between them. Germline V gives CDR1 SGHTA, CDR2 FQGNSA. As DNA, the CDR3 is TGTGCCAGCAGCTTGGGGAACGGTGAAAAACTGTTTTTT. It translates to CASSLGNGEKLFF.

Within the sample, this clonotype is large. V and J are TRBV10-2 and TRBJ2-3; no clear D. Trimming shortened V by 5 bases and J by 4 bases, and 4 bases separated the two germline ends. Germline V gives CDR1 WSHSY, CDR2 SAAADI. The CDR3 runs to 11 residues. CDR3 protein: CASSFADTQYF. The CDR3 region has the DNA TGCGCCAGCAGTTTCGCAGATACGCAGTATTTT.

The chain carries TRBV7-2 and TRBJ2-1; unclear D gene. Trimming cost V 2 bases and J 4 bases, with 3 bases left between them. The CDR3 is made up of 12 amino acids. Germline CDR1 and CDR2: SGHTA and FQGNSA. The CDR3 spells CASSLRYNEQFF. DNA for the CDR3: TGTGCCAGCAGCTTAAGGTACAATGAGCAGTTCTTC.

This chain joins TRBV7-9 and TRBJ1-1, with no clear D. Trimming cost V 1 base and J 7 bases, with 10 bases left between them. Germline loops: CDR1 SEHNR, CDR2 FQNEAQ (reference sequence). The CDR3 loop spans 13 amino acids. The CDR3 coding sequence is TGTGCCAGCAGCTTAGATGAACAGCGTGAAGCTTTCTTT. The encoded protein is CASSLDEQREAFF.

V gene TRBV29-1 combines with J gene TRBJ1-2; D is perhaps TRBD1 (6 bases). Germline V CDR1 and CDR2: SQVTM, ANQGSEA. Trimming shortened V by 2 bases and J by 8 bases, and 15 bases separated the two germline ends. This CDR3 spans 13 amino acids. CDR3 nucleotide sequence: TGCAGCGTTGAAAGGGGGTCAGGGGACGGCTACACCTTC. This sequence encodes CSVERGSGDGYTF.

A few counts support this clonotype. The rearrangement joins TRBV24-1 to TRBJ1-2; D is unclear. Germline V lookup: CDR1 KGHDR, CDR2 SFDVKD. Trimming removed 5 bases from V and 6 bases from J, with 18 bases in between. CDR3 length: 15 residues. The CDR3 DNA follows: TGTGCCACCAGTGGATCGAGGGTGTTGTATGATGGCTACACCTTC. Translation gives CATSGSRVLYDGYTF.